The next 28 T cell receptor beta chains were all read from a single sample in a study of blood T cell repertoires in COVID-19. Assay: immunoSEQ multiplex PCR; the TCRdb copy retains only in-frame clones and omits some. Of about 220,000 clones in the sample, about 86% were seen once. Specimen: PBMCs or T cells enriched from blood (not recorded which). These receptors were collected from a woman in her thirties or forties with acute COVID-19.

The rearrangement joins TRBV3-1 (or the pseudogene TRBV3-2) to TRBJ2-2; 10 positions agree with TRBD2. V shed 4 bases and J 7 bases; nucleotides not matched to a gene: 9. Germline V CDR1 and CDR2: LGHDT, YNNKEL (reference sequence). This CDR3 region has 16 residues. The CDR3: CASSPTSGGASGELFF. CDR3 in DNA: TGTGCCAGCAGCCCTACGAGCGGGGGGGCGAGCGGGGAGCTGTTTTTT.

Concerning this clone itself: This sample includes further DNA sequences coding for the same CDR3. The J gene is TRBJ1-6, the V gene TRBV28; D ambiguous. Germline CDR1 and CDR2: MDHEN and SYDVKM. The CDR3 runs 17 residues. The V gene lost 2 bases and the J gene lost 0 bases, with 11 bases spanning the gap. The CDR3 sequence: CASSLRGQSSYNSPLHF. The CDR3 DNA follows: TGTGCCAGCAGTTTACGTGGGCAGAGCTCCTATAATTCACCCCTCCACTTT.

This clone was seen a few times. The CDR3 region is CASSAAGVDTQYF. Here the CDR3 DNA reads TGCGCCAGCAGTGCGGCGGGGGTGGATACGCAGTATTTT. The V call is TRBV10-1, the J call TRBJ2-3; 7 nucleotides match TRBD2. With 4 bases clipped from V and 6 bases from J, the junction kept 4 bases outside the gene matches. The germline V gene has CDR1 WNHNN and CDR2 SYGVQD (reference sequence). The CDR3 extends over 13 amino acids.

Here the CDR3 reads CASSPNRENYGYTF. The CDR3 DNA is TGTGCCAGCAGCCCAAACAGGGAAAACTATGGCTACACCTTC. This chain uses TRBV7-2 with TRBJ1-2; tentatively, D is TRBD1 (6 bases). This CDR3 is 14 amino acids long. V was trimmed by 5 bases and J by 2 bases, leaving 12 bases between them. Germline CDR1 SGHTA, CDR2 FQGNSA.

This clone was observed once. The chain is built from TRBV7-9 and TRBJ1-2, with D perhaps matching TRBD1 (6 bases). CDR1 SEHNR and CDR2 FQNEAQ come from the germline V gene (reference sequence). The CDR3 is 13 residues long. The V and J ends lost 4 bases and 7 bases respectively, with 13 bases between them. CDR3 loop: CASSSPGGGGYTF. CDR3 coding DNA: TGTGCCAGCAGCTCCCCGGGAGGGGGTGGCTACACCTTC.

This clone has only one observation. The chain has TRBV6-2 or TRBV6-3 and TRBJ1-2; TRBD1 aligns across 9 bases. There are 13 residues in the CDR3. Germline-derived CDR1 and CDR2 are MNHEY and SVGEGT. V lost 5 bases and J lost 5; bases outside the gene matches: 3. The CDR3, as DNA: TGTGCCAGCAGTGGGACAGGGTTATATGGCTACACCTTC. It codes for CASSGTGLYGYTF.

This chain links TRBV18 with TRBJ2-7; unclear D gene. CDR1 is KGHSH and CDR2 is LQKENI in the germline V gene. The length of the CDR3 is 16 residues. Trimming pared 2 bases from V and 0 bases from J, leaving 14 bases between. CDR3 bases: TGTGCCAGCTCACCAAACGGTATTTCGAGCTCCTACGAGCAGTACTTC. This translates into CASSPNGISSSYEQYF.

The V gene is TRBV7-2, the J gene TRBJ1-1; D uncertain. The V gene's germline CDR1 is SGHTA and CDR2 FQGNSA. V lost 0 bases to trimming and J lost 1 base, with 6 bases between them. This CDR3 contains 14 residues. The CDR3, as DNA: TGTGCCAGCAGCTTAGCACTAGGGAACACTGAAGCTTTCTTT. This encodes CASSLALGNTEAFF.

This clone has just one count. This chain connects TRBV28 to TRBJ2-2; the match to TRBD2 covers 10 bases. Trimming at V came to 4 bases and at J to 6 bases, leaving 11 bases not matched to a gene. The CDR3 extends over 17 amino acids. CDR1 is MDHEN, CDR2 SYDVKM, per germline. The CDR3 loop is CASSSPILAGEAGELFF. CDR3 DNA: TGTGCCAGCAGTTCACCAATTCTAGCGGGAGAGGCCGGGGAGCTGTTTTTT.

This chain connects TRBV2 to TRBJ2-1; 9 bases fit TRBD2. With 4 bases clipped from V and 2 bases from J, the junction kept 3 bases outside the gene matches. The CDR3 is made up of 15 amino acids. Germline V lookup: CDR1 SNHLY, CDR2 FYNNEI. This CDR3 reads CASSGGGGAYNEQFF. CDR3 bases: TGTGCCAGCAGTGGAGGCGGGGGGGCCTACAATGAGCAGTTCTTC.

This sequence joins TRBV5-4 and TRBJ1-6; maybe TRBD1 (5 bases). V was shortened by 4 bases and J by 7 bases, with 12 bases between the two germline ends. The CDR3 runs to 14 residues. Per the germline V gene, CDR1 is SGHNT and CDR2 is YYREEE (reference sequence). The CDR3 sequence: CASSRQPSNSPLHF. CDR3 in DNA: TGTGCCAGCAGCCGACAGCCTTCAAATTCACCCCTCCACTTT. The variable domain in full, with the rest retrieved from reference TRBV5-4 and TRBJ1-6, is ETGVTQSPTHLIKTRGQQVTLRCSSQSGHNTVSWYQQALGQGPQFIFQYYREEENGRGNFPPRFSGLQFPNYSSELNVNALELDDSALYLCASSRQPSNSPLHFGNGTRLTVT.

V gene TRBV30 combines with J gene TRBJ1-2; D is undetermined. Germline CDR1 is GTSNPN and CDR2 is SVGIG (reference sequence). This CDR3 has 13 residues. V dropped 0 bases and J dropped 6 bases, with 11 bases sitting between them. CDR3 DNA sequence: TGTGCCTGGAGTGTCGGCCGGGAAAATGGCTACACCTTC. It codes for CAWSVGRENGYTF. Filled out from reference TRBV30 and TRBJ1-2, the complete variable domain reads SQTIHQWPATLVQPVGSPLSLECTVEGTSNPNLYWYRQAAGRGLQLLFYSVGIGQISSEVPQNLSASRPQDRQFILSSKKLLLSDSGFYLCAWSVGRENGYTFGSGTRLTVV.

The gene calls are TRBV27 and TRBJ1-5; TRBD1 aligns across 7 bases. The length of the CDR3 is 13 residues. V shed 8 bases, J shed 3 bases, and the junction held 4 bases outside the gene matches. From germline, CDR1 is MNHEY and CDR2 SMNVEV (reference sequence). In DNA, the CDR3 is TGTGCCAGCGCAGGGGGGTACAATCAGCCCCAGCATTTT. It is translated as CASAGGYNQPQHF.

The chain links TRBV6-5 to TRBJ2-5, with 10 bases that match TRBD2. CDR1 and CDR2 from the germline V gene are MNHEY and SVGAGI. J was trimmed by 5 bases and V by 6 bases; bases with no gene match: 9. The length of the CDR3 is 15 residues. The CDR3 DNA is TGTGCCAGCAGGGAGAGCGGGGGGGCAGCGGAGACCCAGTACTTC. Its translation is CASRESGGAAETQYF.

The chain carries TRBV7-3 and TRBJ2-2; 11 positions agree with TRBD2. The V segment lost 5 bases and the J segment 1 base; nucleotides outside the gene matches: 6. The CDR3 consists of 17 residues. The germline V gene encodes CDR1 SGHTA and CDR2 FQGTGA. For the CDR3, the DNA is TGTGCCAGCAGCAGGGGTGGACTAGCGGGGAACACCGGGGAGCTGTTTTTT. Translation: CASSRGGLAGNTGELFF.

The chain couples TRBV7-8 to TRBJ2-2, with 9 bases that match TRBD2. With 6 bases clipped from V and 1 base from J, the junction kept 9 bases outside the gene matches. Per the germline V gene, CDR1 is SGHVS and CDR2 is FQNEAQ. CDR3 length equals 17 residues. The DNA for the CDR3 is TGTGCCAGCAGGCGCTTTAGCGGGGGAGGGAACACCGGGGAGCTGTTTTTT. It specifies CASRRFSGGGNTGELFF.

V and J are TRBV3-1 (or the pseudogene TRBV3-2) and TRBJ2-1, with 12 bases identical to TRBD2. The germline CDR1 and CDR2 sequences are LGHDT and YNNKEL (reference sequence). The CDR3 is 15 residues long. Trimming at V came to 5 bases and at J to 7 bases, leaving 6 bases not matched to a gene. CDR3 region: CASSYWTSGINEQFF. CDR3 bases: TGTGCCAGCAGCTACTGGACTAGCGGGATAAATGAGCAGTTCTTC.

This sequence joins TRBV4-1 and TRBJ2-7; TRBD2 aligns across 8 bases. The CDR3 consists of 15 residues. Per germline, CDR1 MGHRA and CDR2 YSYEKL. V was pared by 4 bases and J by 2 bases, with 7 bases of the junction left unmatched. CDR3 DNA sequence: TGCGCCAGCAGCCTCACCGGGACTAGACCCTACGAGCAGTACTTC. Its protein product is CASSLTGTRPYEQYF.

The V gene is TRBV7-2, the J gene TRBJ2-7, with 13 nucleotides matching TRBD2. Germline CDR1 SGHTA, CDR2 FQGNSA. With V trimmed by 4 bases and J by 2 bases, 5 bases remained unmatched. CDR3 length equals 16 residues. CDR3 coding DNA: TGTGCCAGCAGCTGGGGACTAGCGGGGCCTACCTACGAGCAGTACTTC. It is translated as CASSWGLAGPTYEQYF. Combining the CDR3 with reference TRBV7-2 and TRBJ2-7 gives the whole variable domain GAGVSQSPSNKVTEKGKDVELRCDPISGHTALYWYRQSLGQGLEFLIYFQGNSAPDKSGLPSDRFSAERTGGSVSTLTIQRTQQEDSAVYLCASSWGLAGPTYEQYFGPGTRLTVT.

The CDR3 here is CASNSGDTIYF. The CDR3 coding sequence is TGTGCCAGCAACTCCGGAGACACCATATATTTT. This sequence joins TRBV6-5 and TRBJ1-3; no clear D. CDR3 length: 11 amino acids. Trimming pared 7 bases from V and 8 bases from J, leaving 9 bases between. Per the germline V gene, CDR1 is MNHEY and CDR2 is SVGAGI.

The chain joins TRBV11-1 to TRBJ2-5; D is unclear. Trimming cost V 5 bases and J 5 bases, with 9 bases left between them. From germline, CDR1 is SGHAT and CDR2 FQDESV (reference sequence). The CDR3 covers 12 residues. CDR3 DNA sequence: TGTGCCAGCAGCCTCATGCGGGAGACCCAGTACTTC. It specifies CASSLMRETQYF. The full variable domain, rest sourced from reference TRBV11-1 and TRBJ2-5, is EAEVAQSPRYKITEKSQAVAFWCDPISGHATLYWYRQILGQGPELLVQFQDESVVDDSQLPKDRFSAERLKGVDSTLKIQPAELGDSAMYLCASSLMRETQYFGPGTRLLVL.

The chain links TRBV6-2 or TRBV6-3 to TRBJ1-5, with a tentative D call TRBD1 (6 bases). This CDR3 has 16 residues. Germline loops: CDR1 MNHEY, CDR2 SVGEGT. V dropped 0 bases and J dropped 7 bases, with 16 bases sitting between them. DNA for the CDR3: TGTGCCAGCAGTTACTCGACCTACAGGGTGGGCCAGCCCCAGCATTTT. This encodes CASSYSTYRVGQPQHF.

The rearrangement joins TRBV20-1 to TRBJ1-2, with D tentatively TRBD1 (6 bases). From germline, CDR1 is DFQATT and CDR2 SNEGSKA (reference sequence). The CDR3 covers 11 residues. This CDR3 reads CSGQGNGGYTF. The CDR3, as DNA: TGCAGCGGGCAGGGGAACGGCGGCTACACCTTC.

V and J are TRBV5-1 and TRBJ1-5; the D is unclear. The germline CDR1 and CDR2 sequences are SGHRS and YFSETQ. The CDR3 sequence is 15 residues long. Deletions cut 1 base from V and 2 bases from J, with 10 bases between. The CDR3 DNA reads as TGCGCCAGCAGCTTGTTACCAAGCGGCAATCAGCCCCAGCATTTT. Translating gives CASSLLPSGNQPQHF.

V and J are TRBV5-4 and TRBJ2-1; TRBD2 matches 9 bases. V trimming: 4 bases; J trimming: 0 bases; junction bases outside the gene matches: 5. CDR1 SGHNT and CDR2 YYREEE come from the germline V gene (reference sequence). The CDR3 totals 16 residues. The CDR3 sequence: CASSPEAGGSYNEQFF. The CDR3 DNA sequence: TGTGCCAGCAGCCCAGAAGCGGGAGGCTCCTACAATGAGCAGTTCTTC.

This clone has a single count. V gene TRBV7-2 combines with J gene TRBJ1-6; 7 bases map to TRBD1. Trimming removed 4 bases from V and 5 bases from J; junction bases left unmatched: 5. CDR1 is SGHTA and CDR2 is FQGNSA in the germline V gene. The CDR3 runs to 15 residues. For the CDR3, the DNA is TGTGCCAGCAGCTCACAGGGGCTAAATAATTCACCCCTCCACTTT. Protein: CASSSQGLNNSPLHF.

The chain joins TRBV19 to TRBJ2-1, with TRBD2 matching 10 bases. The germline V gene has CDR1 LNHDA and CDR2 SQIVND (reference sequence). The junction had 2 bases not matched to a gene; V was cut back by 6 bases and J by 0 bases. CDR3 size: 15 residues. The CDR3 region is CASRLAGSSYNEQFF. CDR3 bases: TGTGCCAGTAGACTAGCGGGGAGCTCCTACAATGAGCAGTTCTTC.

This chain joins TRBV4-1 and TRBJ2-7; 7 nucleotides line up with TRBD1. In germline, CDR1 is MGHRA, CDR2 YSYEKL. The CDR3 totals 15 residues. J gave up 2 bases and V 4 bases, and 8 bases lay outside the gene matches. CDR3 sequence: CASSLRTGETYEQYF. The CDR3 DNA reads TGCGCCAGCAGCCTTCGGACAGGTGAGACCTACGAGCAGTACTTC.